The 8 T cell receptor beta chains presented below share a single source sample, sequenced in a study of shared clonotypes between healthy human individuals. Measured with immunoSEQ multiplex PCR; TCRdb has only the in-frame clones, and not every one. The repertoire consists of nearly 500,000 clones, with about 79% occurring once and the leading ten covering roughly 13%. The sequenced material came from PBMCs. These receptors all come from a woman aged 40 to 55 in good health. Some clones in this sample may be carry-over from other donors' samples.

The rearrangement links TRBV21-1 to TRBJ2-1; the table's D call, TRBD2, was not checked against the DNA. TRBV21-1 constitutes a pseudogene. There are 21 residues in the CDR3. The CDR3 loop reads CASSKALRGTSGRVPRNEQFF. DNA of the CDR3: TGTGCCAGCAGCAAAGCGCTTAGGGGGACTAGCGGGAGGGTCCCTCGGAATGAGCAGTTCTTC.

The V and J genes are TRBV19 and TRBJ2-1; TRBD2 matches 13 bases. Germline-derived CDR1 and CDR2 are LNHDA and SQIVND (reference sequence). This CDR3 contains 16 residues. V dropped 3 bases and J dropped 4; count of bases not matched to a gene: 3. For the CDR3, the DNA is TGTGCCAGTAGTATCAGGACTAGCGGGAGTTACAATGAGCAGTTCTTC. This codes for CASSIRTSGSYNEQFF.

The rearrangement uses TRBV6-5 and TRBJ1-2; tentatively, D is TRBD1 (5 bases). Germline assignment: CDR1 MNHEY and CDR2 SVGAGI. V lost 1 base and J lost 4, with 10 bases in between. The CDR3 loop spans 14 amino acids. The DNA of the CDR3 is TGTGCCAGCAGTTACTTGGGGGAGCTCTATGGCTACACCTTC. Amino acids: CASSYLGELYGYTF.

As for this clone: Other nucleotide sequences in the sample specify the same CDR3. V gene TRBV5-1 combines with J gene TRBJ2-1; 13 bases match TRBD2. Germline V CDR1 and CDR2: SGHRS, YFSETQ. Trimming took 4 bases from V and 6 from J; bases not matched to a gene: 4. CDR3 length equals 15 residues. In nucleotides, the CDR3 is TGCGCCAGCAGCCAAGGACTAGCGGGGGCCAATGAGCAGTTCTTC. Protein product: CASSQGLAGANEQFF. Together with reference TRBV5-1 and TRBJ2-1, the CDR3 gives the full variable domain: KAGVTQTPRYLIKTRGQQVTLSCSPISGHRSVSWYQQTPGQGLQFLFEYFSETQRNKGNFPGRFSGRQFSNSRSEMNVSTLELGDSALYLCASSQGLAGANEQFFGPGTRLTVL.

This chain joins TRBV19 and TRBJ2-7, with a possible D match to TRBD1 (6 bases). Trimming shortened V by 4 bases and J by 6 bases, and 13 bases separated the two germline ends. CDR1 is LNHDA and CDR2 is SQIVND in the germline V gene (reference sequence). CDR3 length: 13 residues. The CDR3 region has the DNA TGTGCCAGTAGTAAGGGACACGATCTCGAGCAGTACTTC. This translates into CASSKGHDLEQYF.

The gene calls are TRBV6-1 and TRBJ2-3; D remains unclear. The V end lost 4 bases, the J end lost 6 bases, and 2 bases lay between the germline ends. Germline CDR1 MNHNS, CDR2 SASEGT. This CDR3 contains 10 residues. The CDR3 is CASSVDTQYF. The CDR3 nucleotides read TGTGCCAGCAGTGTTGATACGCAGTATTTT.

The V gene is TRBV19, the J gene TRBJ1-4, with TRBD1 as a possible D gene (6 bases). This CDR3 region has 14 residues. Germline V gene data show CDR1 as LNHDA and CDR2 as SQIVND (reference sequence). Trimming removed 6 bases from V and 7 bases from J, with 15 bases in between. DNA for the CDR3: TGTGCCAGTAGCCCTCCAGGACAGCCTGAAAAACTGTTTTTT. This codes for CASSPPGQPEKLFF.

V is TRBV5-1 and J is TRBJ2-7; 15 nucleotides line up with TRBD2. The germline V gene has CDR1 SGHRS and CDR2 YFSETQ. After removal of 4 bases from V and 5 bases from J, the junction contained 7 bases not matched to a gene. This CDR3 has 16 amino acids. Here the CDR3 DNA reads TGCGCCAGCAGCCACGGACTAGCGGGAGGGCCTAACGAGCAGTACTTC. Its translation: CASSHGLAGGPNEQYF.